This T cell receptor (beta chain) was obtained from a study of response to subunit inactivated influenza vaccine. Germline loops: CDR1 MNHEY, CDR2 SVGEGT. Losses at the gene ends were 2 bases for V and 5 bases for J; bases not matched to a gene: 10. The CDR3 runs 17 residues. In its sample, this clonotype was seen a few times. Its target is unknown. Findings of the study overall: Every seasonal influenza vaccination brings in few new T cells, the authors suggested.

TCRdb reprocessed the RT-PCR reads via MiXCR and lists one record per CDR3 protein. The repertoire holds 200,000 to 250,000 distinct CDR3 sequences, 12% seen once, with about 8% in the top ten. This clonotype originated in a man in his fifties who received an inactivated influenza vaccine. The specimen comprised non-naive T cells sorted from PBMCs, sampled 14 to 15 days before vaccination. The chain recombines TRBV6-2 or TRBV6-3 with TRBJ2-1, with TRBD2 matching 9 bases. CDR3 sequence: CASSYALREGPNNEQFF. The CDR3 DNA reads TGTGCCAGCAGTTACGCCTTGCGGGAGGGCCCGAACAATGAGCAGTTCTTC.